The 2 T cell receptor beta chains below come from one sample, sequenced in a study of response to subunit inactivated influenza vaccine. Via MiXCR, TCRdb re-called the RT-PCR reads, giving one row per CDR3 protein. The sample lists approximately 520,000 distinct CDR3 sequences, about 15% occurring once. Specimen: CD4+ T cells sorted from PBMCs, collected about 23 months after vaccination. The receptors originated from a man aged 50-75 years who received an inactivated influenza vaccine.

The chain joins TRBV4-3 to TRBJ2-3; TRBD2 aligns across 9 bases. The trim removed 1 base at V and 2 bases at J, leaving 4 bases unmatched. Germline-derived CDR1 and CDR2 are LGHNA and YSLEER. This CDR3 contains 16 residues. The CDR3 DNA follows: TGCGCCAGCAGCCAAGGGTCTAGCGGGACCACAGATACGCAGTATTTT. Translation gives CASSQGSSGTTDTQYF.

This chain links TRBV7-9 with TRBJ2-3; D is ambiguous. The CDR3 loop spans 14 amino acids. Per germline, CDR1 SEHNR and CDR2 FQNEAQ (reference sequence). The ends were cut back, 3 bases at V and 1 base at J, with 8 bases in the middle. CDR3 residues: CASSLAFGTDTQYF. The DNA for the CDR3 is TGTGCCAGCAGCTTGGCTTTTGGCACAGATACGCAGTATTTT.